This is a list of T cell receptor beta chains from one sample in a study of cytotoxic CD8 clonotypes in ibrutinib-treated CLL. Sequenced by immunoSEQ multiplex PCR; TCRdb stores in-frame clones only, minus some. Of 130,000 or so clones in the sample, 60% to 80% are singletons; the top ten hold 28%. This specimen was PBMCs, taken after 12 months of ibrutinib treatment. These TCRs come from a human donor with chronic lymphocytic leukemia. CDR3s include the opening cysteine and the closing phenylalanine or tryptophan. Fields, in order: CDR3 protein, CDR3 DNA, V gene, CDR3 length, clone size, J gene, D gene. D genes are given only for firm matches. The size field is filled for only some rows; it gives once, few, many or a size class.

cdr3_aa: CASSTLNPDRGLGYGYTF; cdr3_nt: TGTGCCAGTAGTACCCTAAACCCGGACAGGGGGCTTGGCTATGGCTACACCTTC; v_call: TRBV19; cdr3_length: 18; clone_size: -; j_call: TRBJ1-2; d_call: TRBD1
cdr3_aa: CASSSRLAGGSYEQYF; cdr3_nt: TGTGCCAGCAGCTCAAGACTAGCGGGGGGCTCCTACGAGCAGTACTTC; v_call: TRBV11-2; cdr3_length: 16; clone_size: -; j_call: TRBJ2-7; d_call: TRBD2
cdr3_aa: CASTVPGLAGATDTQYF; cdr3_nt: TGTGCCAGCACGGTCCCGGGACTAGCGGGGGCCACAGATACGCAGTATTTT; v_call: TRBV27; cdr3_length: 17; clone_size: -; j_call: TRBJ2-3; d_call: TRBD2
cdr3_aa: CASSQDTGLQGADTQYF; cdr3_nt: TGCGCCAGCAGCCAAGATACTGGGTTGCAGGGGGCAGATACGCAGTATTTT; v_call: TRBV4-1; cdr3_length: 17; clone_size: -; j_call: TRBJ2-3; d_call: TRBD1
cdr3_aa: CASSESTGYNSPLHF; cdr3_nt: TGTGCCAGCAGTGAGTCGACAGGGTATAATTCACCCCTCCACTTT; v_call: TRBV25-1; cdr3_length: 15; clone_size: few; j_call: TRBJ1-6; d_call: TRBD1
cdr3_aa: CASSSQGQGNTIYF; cdr3_nt: TGCGCCAGCAGCTCGCAGGGGCAGGGGAACACCATATATTTT; v_call: TRBV5-1; cdr3_length: 14; clone_size: -; j_call: TRBJ1-3; d_call: -
cdr3_aa: CATSRGLGYEQYF; cdr3_nt: TGTGCCACCAGCAGAGGCTTGGGGTACGAGCAGTACTTC; v_call: TRBV15; cdr3_length: 13; clone_size: -; j_call: TRBJ2-7; d_call: -
cdr3_aa: CAIRRTSGGANEQFF; cdr3_nt: TGTGCCATCAGGAGGACTAGCGGGGGGGCCAATGAGCAGTTCTTC; v_call: TRBV10-3; cdr3_length: 15; clone_size: -; j_call: TRBJ2-1; d_call: TRBD2
cdr3_aa: CASGSSGNYEQYF; cdr3_nt: TGTGCCAGCGGATCTAGCGGGAACTACGAGCAGTACTTC; v_call: TRBV7-9; cdr3_length: 13; clone_size: -; j_call: TRBJ2-7; d_call: TRBD2
cdr3_aa: CASSVYRGGQETQYF; cdr3_nt: TGTGCCAGCAGCGTATACCGGGGGGGACAAGAGACCCAGTACTTC; v_call: TRBV5-4; cdr3_length: 15; clone_size: -; j_call: TRBJ2-5; d_call: TRBD2
cdr3_aa: CASNAGFDGAGYGYTF; cdr3_nt: TGTGCCAGTAACGCGGGCTTTGATGGCGCCGGCTATGGCTACACCTTC; v_call: TRBV19; cdr3_length: 16; clone_size: -; j_call: TRBJ1-2; d_call: -
cdr3_aa: CASSRDSLAGGGNEQFF; cdr3_nt: TGCGCCAGCAGCCGGGACTCACTAGCGGGAGGGGGGAATGAGCAGTTCTTC; v_call: TRBV4-1; cdr3_length: 17; clone_size: -; j_call: TRBJ2-1; d_call: TRBD2
cdr3_aa: CASSFEFGELFF; cdr3_nt: TGTGCCAGCAGCTTCGAATTCGGGGAGCTGTTTTTT; v_call: TRBV5-1; cdr3_length: 12; clone_size: -; j_call: TRBJ2-2; d_call: -
cdr3_aa: CASSMKQHTQYF; cdr3_nt: TGTGCCAGTAGTATGAAACAACATACGCAGTATTTT; v_call: TRBV19; cdr3_length: 12; clone_size: -; j_call: TRBJ2-3; d_call: -
cdr3_aa: CASSPTGGLTTMQAQHF; cdr3_nt: TGTGCCAGCTCACCCACAGGGGGCCTGACTACCATGCAGGCCCAGCATTTT; v_call: TRBV18; cdr3_length: 17; clone_size: few; j_call: TRBJ1-5; d_call: TRBD1
cdr3_aa: CASEYRRTGSEAFF; cdr3_nt: TGTGCCAGCGAATATAGACGGACAGGGTCTGAAGCTTTCTTT; v_call: TRBV6-6; cdr3_length: 14; clone_size: -; j_call: TRBJ1-1; d_call: TRBD1
cdr3_aa: CASSSRQALNEKLFF; cdr3_nt: TGTGCCAGCAGCTCCCGACAGGCGCTTAATGAAAAACTGTTTTTT; v_call: TRBV11-2; cdr3_length: 15; clone_size: many; j_call: TRBJ1-4; d_call: -
cdr3_aa: CASSPRWTGNTIYF; cdr3_nt: TGTGCCAGCAGCCCCCGCTGGACTGGAAACACCATATATTTT; v_call: TRBV28; cdr3_length: 14; clone_size: once; j_call: TRBJ1-3; d_call: -
cdr3_aa: CASSLGGSSGTENEKLFF; cdr3_nt: TGTGCCAGCAGTTTAGGGGGGTCGTCCGGGACGGAGAATGAAAAACTGTTTTTT; v_call: TRBV28; cdr3_length: 18; clone_size: -; j_call: TRBJ1-4; d_call: -
cdr3_aa: CASSLRDRANYGYTF; cdr3_nt: TGTGCCAGCAGCTTAAGGGACCGTGCTAACTATGGCTACACCTTC; v_call: TRBV11-2; cdr3_length: 15; clone_size: -; j_call: TRBJ1-2; d_call: -
cdr3_aa: CASSLSADTGELFF; cdr3_nt: TGTGCCAGCAGCCTAAGTGCGGACACCGGGGAGCTGTTTTTT; v_call: TRBV4-2; cdr3_length: 14; clone_size: many; j_call: TRBJ2-2; d_call: -
cdr3_aa: CAWSVSGSSYEQYF; cdr3_nt: TGTGCCTGGAGTGTTTCAGGGAGCTCCTACGAGCAGTACTTC; v_call: TRBV30; cdr3_length: 14; clone_size: -; j_call: TRBJ2-7; d_call: -
cdr3_aa: CASSLTTDTQYF; cdr3_nt: TGTGCCAGCAGCCTGACCACAGATACGCAGTATTTT; v_call: TRBV9; cdr3_length: 12; clone_size: once; j_call: TRBJ2-3; d_call: -
cdr3_aa: CATSESLTEAFF; cdr3_nt: TGTGCCACCTCCGAATCCCTCACTGAAGCTTTCTTT; v_call: TRBV10-3; cdr3_length: 12; clone_size: -; j_call: TRBJ1-1; d_call: -
cdr3_aa: CASSWDRAFASGYTF; cdr3_nt: TGTGCCAGCAGCTGGGACAGGGCGTTTGCCAGTGGCTACACCTTC; v_call: TRBV7-2; cdr3_length: 15; clone_size: -; j_call: TRBJ1-2; d_call: TRBD1
cdr3_aa: CASSFNAGVYYEQYF; cdr3_nt: TGTGCCAGCAGCTTCAACGCGGGGGTATACTACGAGCAGTACTTC; v_call: TRBV5-4; cdr3_length: 15; clone_size: many; j_call: TRBJ2-7; d_call: TRBD2
cdr3_aa: CASSLSRVERNEQFF; cdr3_nt: TGTGCCAGCAGTCTCTCGAGGGTAGAACGGAATGAGCAGTTCTTC; v_call: TRBV2; cdr3_length: 15; clone_size: -; j_call: TRBJ2-1; d_call: -
cdr3_aa: CASSYSGVYEQYF; cdr3_nt: TGTGCCAGTAGTTATTCGGGGGTCTACGAGCAGTACTTC; v_call: TRBV19; cdr3_length: 13; clone_size: -; j_call: TRBJ2-7; d_call: -
cdr3_aa: CASSPPGRGMNEQFF; cdr3_nt: TGTGCCAGCAGCCCGCCGGGGCGGGGAATGAATGAGCAGTTCTTC; v_call: TRBV6-6; cdr3_length: 15; clone_size: -; j_call: TRBJ2-1; d_call: -
cdr3_aa: CASRTGRPGPQPQHF; cdr3_nt: TGTGCCAGCAGAACGGGCCGTCCAGGGCCTCAGCCCCAGCATTTT; v_call: TRBV6-5; cdr3_length: 15; clone_size: -; j_call: TRBJ1-5; d_call: -
cdr3_aa: CASRLAGGSDTQYF; cdr3_nt: TGTGCCAGCAGACTAGCGGGGGGATCTGATACGCAGTATTTT; v_call: TRBV5-4; cdr3_length: 14; clone_size: -; j_call: TRBJ2-3; d_call: TRBD2
cdr3_aa: CASSPGTRLFF; cdr3_nt: TGTGCCAGCTCACCAGGTACCCGGTTGTTTTTT; v_call: TRBV18; cdr3_length: 11; clone_size: -; j_call: TRBJ1-4; d_call: -
cdr3_aa: CASSADYLLEQYF; cdr3_nt: TGTGCCAGTAGTGCGGACTACCTCTTGGAGCAGTACTTC; v_call: TRBV19; cdr3_length: 13; clone_size: few; j_call: TRBJ2-7; d_call: -
cdr3_aa: CASSPGTSGFTDTQYF; cdr3_nt: TGTGCCAGCAGCCCGGGGACTAGCGGATTCACAGATACGCAGTATTTT; v_call: TRBV13; cdr3_length: 16; clone_size: -; j_call: TRBJ2-3; d_call: TRBD2
cdr3_aa: CASSLSPYEQYF; cdr3_nt: TGTGCCAGCAGCTTAAGCCCCTACGAGCAGTACTTC; v_call: TRBV13; cdr3_length: 12; clone_size: -; j_call: TRBJ2-7; d_call: -
cdr3_aa: CASSPTGTGVGELFF; cdr3_nt: TGCGCCAGCAGCCCTACCGGGACAGGGGTCGGGGAGCTGTTTTTT; v_call: TRBV5-1; cdr3_length: 15; clone_size: -; j_call: TRBJ2-2; d_call: TRBD1
cdr3_aa: CASRRGQVNYEQYF; cdr3_nt: TGTGCCAGCAGAAGAGGACAGGTAAACTACGAGCAGTACTTC; v_call: TRBV27; cdr3_length: 14; clone_size: -; j_call: TRBJ2-7; d_call: TRBD1
cdr3_aa: CASGQDLTTSWTQYF; cdr3_nt: TGTGCTAGTGGCCAAGATCTAACTACGAGTTGGACCCAGTACTTC; v_call: TRBV12-5; cdr3_length: 15; clone_size: few; j_call: TRBJ2-5; d_call: -
cdr3_aa: CAILAASTDTQYF; cdr3_nt: TGTGCCATACTAGCGGCTAGCACAGATACGCAGTATTTT; v_call: TRBV10-3; cdr3_length: 13; clone_size: -; j_call: TRBJ2-3; d_call: TRBD2
cdr3_aa: CASSVVGEGLGTQYF; cdr3_nt: TGTGCCAGCAGCGTAGTAGGGGAAGGGCTTGGAACGCAGTATTTT; v_call: TRBV9; cdr3_length: 15; clone_size: -; j_call: TRBJ2-3; d_call: -
cdr3_aa: CASSLPIGETQYF; cdr3_nt: TGTGCCAGCAGTTTACCTATCGGGGAGACCCAGTACTTC; v_call: TRBV28; cdr3_length: 13; clone_size: -; j_call: TRBJ2-5; d_call: -
cdr3_aa: CASSYRGDYEQYF; cdr3_nt: TGTGCCAGCAGTTACAGGGGGGACTACGAGCAGTACTTC; v_call: TRBV6-5; cdr3_length: 13; clone_size: -; j_call: TRBJ2-7; d_call: -
cdr3_aa: CASSEYFPVSADEKLFF; cdr3_nt: TGTGCCAGCAGTGAATATTTCCCGGTATCTGCGGATGAAAAACTGTTTTTT; v_call: TRBV25-1; cdr3_length: 17; clone_size: -; j_call: TRBJ1-4; d_call: -
cdr3_aa: CASSLGPIYGYTF; cdr3_nt: TGTGCCAGCAGCCTTGGCCCAATCTATGGCTACACCTTC; v_call: TRBV14; cdr3_length: 13; clone_size: few; j_call: TRBJ1-2; d_call: -
cdr3_aa: CASSPQLARPEPHSGANVLTF; cdr3_nt: TGTGCCAGCAGCCCCCAACTGGCCAGGCCAGAACCTCACTCTGGGGCCAACGTCCTGACTTTC; v_call: TRBV7-8; cdr3_length: 21; clone_size: -; j_call: TRBJ2-6; d_call: -
cdr3_aa: CASSLIGTGGYEQYF; cdr3_nt: TGTGCCAGCAGTTTGATCGGGACAGGGGGTTACGAGCAGTACTTC; v_call: TRBV27; cdr3_length: 15; clone_size: once; j_call: TRBJ2-7; d_call: TRBD1
cdr3_aa: CAIRKREGRPGELFF; cdr3_nt: TGTGCCATCAGAAAGCGGGAGGGCCGGCCCGGGGAGCTGTTTTTT; v_call: TRBV10-3; cdr3_length: 15; clone_size: -; j_call: TRBJ2-2; d_call: TRBD2
cdr3_aa: CASSAWTAPNEKLFF; cdr3_nt: TGTGCCAGCAGCGCCTGGACAGCTCCTAATGAAAAACTGTTTTTT; v_call: TRBV9; cdr3_length: 15; clone_size: few; j_call: TRBJ1-4; d_call: -
cdr3_aa: CASGNGILFF; cdr3_nt: TGTGCCAGCGGAAACGGGATTCTGTTCTTC; v_call: TRBV7-3; cdr3_length: 10; clone_size: many; j_call: TRBJ2-1; d_call: -
cdr3_aa: CASRPSREGYTF; cdr3_nt: TGTGCCAGCAGGCCCTCCAGAGAGGGCTACACCTTC; v_call: TRBV28; cdr3_length: 12; clone_size: -; j_call: TRBJ1-2; d_call: -
cdr3_aa: CASSSPGYNSPLHF; cdr3_nt: TGTGCCAGCAGCTCGCCAGGGTACAATTCACCCCTCCACTTT; v_call: TRBV7-9; cdr3_length: 14; clone_size: once; j_call: TRBJ1-6; d_call: -
cdr3_aa: CATSRGFMGEQYF; cdr3_nt: TGTGCCACCAGCAGGGGATTTATGGGGGAGCAGTACTTC; v_call: TRBV15; cdr3_length: 13; clone_size: once; j_call: TRBJ2-7; d_call: -
cdr3_aa: CASSLDQWAYEQYF; cdr3_nt: TGTGCCAGCAGCTTAGACCAGTGGGCGTACGAGCAGTACTTC; v_call: TRBV11-1; cdr3_length: 14; clone_size: -; j_call: TRBJ2-7; d_call: -
cdr3_aa: CASSPGDSSYEQYF; cdr3_nt: TGTGCCAGCTCACCAGGGGACAGCTCCTACGAGCAGTACTTC; v_call: TRBV18; cdr3_length: 14; clone_size: -; j_call: TRBJ2-7; d_call: TRBD1